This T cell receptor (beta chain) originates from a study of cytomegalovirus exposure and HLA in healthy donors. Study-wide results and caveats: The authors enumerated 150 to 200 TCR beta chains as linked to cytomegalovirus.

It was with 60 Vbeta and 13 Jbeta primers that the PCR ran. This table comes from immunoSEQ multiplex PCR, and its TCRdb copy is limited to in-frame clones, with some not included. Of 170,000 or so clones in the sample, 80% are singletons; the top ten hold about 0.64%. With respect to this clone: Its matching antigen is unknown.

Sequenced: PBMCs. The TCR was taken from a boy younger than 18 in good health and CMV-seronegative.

The CDR3 nucleotides are TGCGCCAGCAGCCAACCCACCCAAACCGGGACAAGTGATGGCTACACCTTC. Translation gives CASSQPTQTGTSDGYTF. The genes are TRBV4-1 and TRBJ1-2; tentative D call: TRBD1 (6 bases). Deletions cut 2 bases from V and 6 bases from J, with 22 bases between. This CDR3 region has 17 residues. The V gene's germline CDR1 is MGHRA and CDR2 YSYEKL.